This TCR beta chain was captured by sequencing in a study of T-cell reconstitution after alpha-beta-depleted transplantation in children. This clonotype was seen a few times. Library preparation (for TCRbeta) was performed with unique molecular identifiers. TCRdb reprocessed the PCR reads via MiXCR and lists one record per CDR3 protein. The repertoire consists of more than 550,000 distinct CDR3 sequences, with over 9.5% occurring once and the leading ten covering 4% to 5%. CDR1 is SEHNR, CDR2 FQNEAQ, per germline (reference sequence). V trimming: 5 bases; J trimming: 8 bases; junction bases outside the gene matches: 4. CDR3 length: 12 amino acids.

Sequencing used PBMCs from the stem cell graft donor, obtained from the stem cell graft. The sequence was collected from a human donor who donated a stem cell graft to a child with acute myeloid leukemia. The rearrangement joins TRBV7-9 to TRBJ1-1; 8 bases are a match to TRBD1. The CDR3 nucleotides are TGTGCCAGCAGCCCGACAGGGGAAGAAGCTTTCTTT. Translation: CASSPTGEEAFF.